A selection of T cell receptor beta chains follows, all from one sample in a study of cytomegalovirus exposure and HLA in healthy donors. Libraries were prepared by immunoSEQ multiplex PCR; TCRdb keeps only in-frame clonotypes and omits some of them. This sample has fewer than 150,000 clones, with approximately 85% found just once. Input material: PBMCs. The source is a woman aged 30 to 39 in good health and CMV-seropositive. Both conserved end residues are part of each CDR3. D genes are given only for firm matches. Size tells how often a clone was seen (once, few, many) or the class of an expanded clone, and some rows leave it out.

TGTGCCAGCTCACCGAGCTCCTACGAGCAGTACTTC | CASSPSSYEQYF | TRBJ2-7 | - | TRBV18 | -
TGTGCCTGGAGTGCGTCGGTACTTCTTGACACCATATATTTT | CAWSASVLLDTIYF | TRBJ1-3 | - | TRBV30 | -
TGTGCCACCAGCAGTAGAGGTACTGAAGCTTTCTTT | CATSSRGTEAFF | TRBJ1-1 | - | TRBV15 | -
TGTGCCAGCAGTGAATCCGGGGGACTGTTTTTT | CASSESGGLFF | TRBJ1-4 | few | TRBV2 | -
TGTGCCTGGAGCGCCGGGACTGCTAGCACAGATACGCAGTATTTT | CAWSAGTASTDTQYF | TRBJ2-3 | - | TRBV30 | -
TGTGCCTGGAGTGTACAGCAAGAGACCCAGTACTTC | CAWSVQQETQYF | TRBJ2-5 | - | TRBV30 | -
TGTGCCAGCAGTACCGGACTAGCGGGAGCCCAGACCCAGTACTTC | CASSTGLAGAQTQYF | TRBJ2-5 | - | TRBV6-5 | TRBD2
TGTGCCTGGAGTGTAGATGGTTCAGGACAGCCCCAGCATTTT | CAWSVDGSGQPQHF | TRBJ1-5 | - | TRBV30 | -
TGTTCCAGCAGCTTCCCTGACAGGGCTCGGGGCTACACCTTC | CSSSFPDRARGYTF | TRBJ1-2 | - | TRBV7-9 | TRBD1
TGCGCCAGCAGCTTCGGAGGAACTAACACCGGGGAGCTGTTTTTT | CASSFGGTNTGELFF | TRBJ2-2 | once | TRBV5-1 | -
TGTGCCTGGGGCCCTAGCCCTAGCGGGACCCTCGGGGAGCTGTTTTTT | CAWGPSPSGTLGELFF | TRBJ2-2 | - | TRBV30 | TRBD2
TGCAGCGTCGGGAGGTCCCCTGGGGAGACCCAGTACTTC | CSVGRSPGETQYF | TRBJ2-5 | - | TRBV29-1 | TRBD2
TGTGCCAGCTCACCACGAGAGGGGGCTGGAGAGACCCAGTACTTC | CASSPREGAGETQYF | TRBJ2-5 | - | TRBV18 | TRBD1
TGTGCCAGTCAGGGGCCGATACGGACTGAAGCTTTCTTT | CASQGPIRTEAFF | TRBJ1-1 | - | TRBV19 | -
TGTGCCAGCAGTTCCAGGGGACTACCGGGTAGTCAGCCCCAGCATTTT | CASSSRGLPGSQPQHF | TRBJ1-5 | - | TRBV28 | -
TGTGCCAGCAGCGCTACGGACTGGTCCTACAATGAGCAGTTCTTC | CASSATDWSYNEQFF | TRBJ2-1 | - | TRBV9 | -
TGTGCCAGCAGTGGGGGACAGATCAATCAGCCCCAGCATTTT | CASSGGQINQPQHF | TRBJ1-5 | - | TRBV6-1 | TRBD1
TGTGCCAGCAGTTCCCCTGGCCGGTCGGAGGGCTACACCTTC | CASSSPGRSEGYTF | TRBJ1-2 | - | TRBV6-6 | -
TGTGCCAGCTCACCGCAGGGGATAGGCCGGGAGCTGTTTTTT | CASSPQGIGRELFF | TRBJ2-2 | once | TRBV18 | -
TGCGCCAGCAGCTTGGCCGGGACAGGTTCCTACAATGAGCAGTTCTTC | CASSLAGTGSYNEQFF | TRBJ2-1 | - | TRBV5-1 | TRBD1
TGTGCCAGCAGCCCCCCAGGGGGGGAGCTGTTTTTT | CASSPPGGELFF | TRBJ2-2 | - | TRBV9 | -
TGTGCCAGCGGGCCCTGGGGCGGGGACACTGAAGCTTTCTTT | CASGPWGGDTEAFF | TRBJ1-1 | - | TRBV27 | -
TGCGCCAGCAGCCGATCCCTACCGGATACGCAGTATTTT | CASSRSLPDTQYF | TRBJ2-3 | - | TRBV4-1 | -
TGTGCCAGCAGCCCTCGGGGGAGCTCCTACAATGAGCAGTTCTTC | CASSPRGSSYNEQFF | TRBJ2-1 | - | TRBV7-9 | -
TGCGCCAGCAAAGAAGGGGCAACTAATGAAAAACTGTTTTTT | CASKEGATNEKLFF | TRBJ1-4 | - | TRBV5-1 | -
TGTGCCAGCCGGCAGGCGAACACCGGGGAGCTGTTTTTT | CASRQANTGELFF | TRBJ2-2 | - | TRBV9 | -
TGTGCCAGCAGTTTACAAGGGGCTGGAAACACCATATATTTT | CASSLQGAGNTIYF | TRBJ1-3 | - | TRBV28 | -
TGTGCCAGCAGCGGGGGGGAGGACACTGAAGCTTTCTTT | CASSGGEDTEAFF | TRBJ1-1 | - | TRBV9 | -
TGTGCCTGGAGTTCGGGACTAGCGGTCTGGAACACCGGGGAGCTGTTTTTT | CAWSSGLAVWNTGELFF | TRBJ2-2 | - | TRBV30 | TRBD2
TGTGCCAGCAGCTTGCGACAGAACCCTCCTCTGGATACGCAGTATTTT | CASSLRQNPPLDTQYF | TRBJ2-3 | - | TRBV5-4 | -
TGTGCCAGCAGTGAGCCACAGGGGGTTGGCGAGACCCAGTACTTC | CASSEPQGVGETQYF | TRBJ2-5 | - | TRBV25-1 | TRBD1
TGTGCCAGCAGTCCCCCGGACAGAGGCTACACTGAAGCTTTCTTT | CASSPPDRGYTEAFF | TRBJ1-1 | few | TRBV28 | -
TGTGCCAGCAGCTTGGGGGGTAGCGCCAGCTCCTACAATGAGCAGTTCTTC | CASSLGGSASSYNEQFF | TRBJ2-1 | - | TRBV5-4 | -
TGTGCCAGCTCACCCCCCCAGGGAGGAGAGACCCAGTACTTC | CASSPPQGGETQYF | TRBJ2-5 | - | TRBV18 | -
TGCGCCAGCAGATACCCTGGGGGGGTATTAGGCTACACCTTC | CASRYPGGVLGYTF | TRBJ1-2 | - | TRBV4-1 | -
TGCGCCAGCAGAGGAGGGTCCTATTCTAGCACAGATACGCAGTATTTT | CASRGGSYSSTDTQYF | TRBJ2-3 | - | TRBV5-1 | -
TGTGCCAGCAGTTTATGGGGCTACGGTGACACTGAAGCTTTCTTT | CASSLWGYGDTEAFF | TRBJ1-1 | - | TRBV28 | -
TGTGCCAGCAGTTCTAACAGGGGCCCGGCGAGAGGCTACACCTTC | CASSSNRGPARGYTF | TRBJ1-2 | - | TRBV6-5 | TRBD1
TGTGCCAGCAGCTTCGGACATGGACAGGGTAGGGAAAAACTGTTTTTT | CASSFGHGQGREKLFF | TRBJ1-4 | once | TRBV5-6 | TRBD1
TGCAGTGCCACAAACAATGAGCAGTTCTTC | CSATNNEQFF | TRBJ2-1 | - | TRBV20-1 | -
TGTGCCAGCAGCTTGGCCCTTCCCGGGGGGAATTCACCCCTCCACTTT | CASSLALPGGNSPLHF | TRBJ1-6 | - | TRBV5-6 | -
TGTGCCAGCAGCTTCCAGGGACAGGGGGACGAGCAGTACTTC | CASSFQGQGDEQYF | TRBJ2-7 | - | TRBV7-3 | TRBD1
TGTGCCAGCAGTGGGGTGTGGCAGGGATCACCCCTCCACTTT | CASSGVWQGSPLHF | TRBJ1-6 | - | TRBV2 | -
TGTGCCAGCAGCCGCGACAGGGGGAGGACTGAAGCTTTCTTT | CASSRDRGRTEAFF | TRBJ1-1 | - | TRBV6-5 | TRBD1
TGTGCCAGCAGCGTAGTTATTGAGGGATCTATTGGCTACACCTTC | CASSVVIEGSIGYTF | TRBJ1-2 | - | TRBV9 | -
TGTGCCTGGAGTGAAGGGACTCAAGAGACCCAGTACTTC | CAWSEGTQETQYF | TRBJ2-5 | once | TRBV30 | -
TGCAGTGCTAGACGCGGGTATGGCTACACCTTC | CSARRGYGYTF | TRBJ1-2 | - | TRBV20-1 | -
TGTGCCAGCAGTCTCACGGGGGCTGAAGCTTTCTTT | CASSLTGAEAFF | TRBJ1-1 | - | TRBV28 | -
TGCAGTTCCCTCTTGAACACTGAAGCTTTCTTT | CSSLLNTEAFF | TRBJ1-1 | - | TRBV20-1 | -
TGTGCCAGCAGCTTAGTTGGCTACGGGGAGACCCAATACTTC | CASSLVGYGETQYF | TRBJ2-5 | - | TRBV7-6 | -
TGTGCCAGCAAACAGACAGGGCCGGGTGGCTACACCTTC | CASKQTGPGGYTF | TRBJ1-2 | - | TRBV28 | TRBD1
TGTGCCACCACGGGCTGGGGGAGGGGAACTGAAGCTTTCTTT | CATTGWGRGTEAFF | TRBJ1-1 | - | TRBV15 | -
TGCGCCAGCAGCTTGGCCAACATCTACACCGGGGAGCTGTTTTTT | CASSLANIYTGELFF | TRBJ2-2 | - | TRBV5-1 | -
TGTGCCAGCAGTTACCGGGAGACGCAGTATTTT | CASSYRETQYF | TRBJ2-3 | - | TRBV6-5 | -
TGTGCCAGCAGTCTCCCGGGACAGGGCTATGAGCAGTTCTTC | CASSLPGQGYEQFF | TRBJ2-1 | few | TRBV28 | TRBD1
TGTGCCAGCTCACCTTCACAGGGGGTAGGGCAGCCCCAGCATTTT | CASSPSQGVGQPQHF | TRBJ1-5 | - | TRBV18 | TRBD1
TGTGCCAGCAGTGTTACAGGGGGCTATGAAAAACTGTTTTTT | CASSVTGGYEKLFF | TRBJ1-4 | - | TRBV6-4 | TRBD1
TGTGCCAGCAGCCGGACAGGGAGGGGGACTGAAGCTTTCTTT | CASSRTGRGTEAFF | TRBJ1-1 | - | TRBV6-5 | TRBD1
TGTGCCACCAGCAGCGTAGCGGGAAACTACAATGAGCAGTTCTTC | CATSSVAGNYNEQFF | TRBJ2-1 | - | TRBV15 | TRBD2